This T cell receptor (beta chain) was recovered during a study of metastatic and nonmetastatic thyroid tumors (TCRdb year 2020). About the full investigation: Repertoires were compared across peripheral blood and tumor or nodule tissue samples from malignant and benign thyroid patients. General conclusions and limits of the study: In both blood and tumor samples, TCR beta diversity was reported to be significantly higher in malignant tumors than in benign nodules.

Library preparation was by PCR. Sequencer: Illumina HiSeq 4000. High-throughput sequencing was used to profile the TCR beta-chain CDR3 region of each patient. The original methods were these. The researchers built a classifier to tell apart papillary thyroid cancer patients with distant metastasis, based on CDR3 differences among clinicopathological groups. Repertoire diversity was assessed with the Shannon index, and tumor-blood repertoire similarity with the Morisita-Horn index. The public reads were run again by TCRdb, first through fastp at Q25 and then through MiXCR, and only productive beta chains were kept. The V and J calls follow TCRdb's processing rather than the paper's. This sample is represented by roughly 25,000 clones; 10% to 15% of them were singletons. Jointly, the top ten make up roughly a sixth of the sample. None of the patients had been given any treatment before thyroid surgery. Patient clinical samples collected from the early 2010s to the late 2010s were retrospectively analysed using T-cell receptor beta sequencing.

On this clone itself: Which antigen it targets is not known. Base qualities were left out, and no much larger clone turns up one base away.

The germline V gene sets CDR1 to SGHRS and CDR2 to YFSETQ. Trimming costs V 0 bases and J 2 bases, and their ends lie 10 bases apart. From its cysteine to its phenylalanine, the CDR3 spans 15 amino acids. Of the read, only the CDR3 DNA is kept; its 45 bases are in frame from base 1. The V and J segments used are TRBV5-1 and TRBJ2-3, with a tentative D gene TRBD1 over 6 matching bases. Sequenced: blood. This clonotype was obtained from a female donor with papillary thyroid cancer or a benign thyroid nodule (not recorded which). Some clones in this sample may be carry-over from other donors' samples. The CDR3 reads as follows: CASSLGQGFTDTQYF. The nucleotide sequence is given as TGCGCCAGCAGCTTGGGTCAGGGGTTCACAGATACGCAGTATTTT.